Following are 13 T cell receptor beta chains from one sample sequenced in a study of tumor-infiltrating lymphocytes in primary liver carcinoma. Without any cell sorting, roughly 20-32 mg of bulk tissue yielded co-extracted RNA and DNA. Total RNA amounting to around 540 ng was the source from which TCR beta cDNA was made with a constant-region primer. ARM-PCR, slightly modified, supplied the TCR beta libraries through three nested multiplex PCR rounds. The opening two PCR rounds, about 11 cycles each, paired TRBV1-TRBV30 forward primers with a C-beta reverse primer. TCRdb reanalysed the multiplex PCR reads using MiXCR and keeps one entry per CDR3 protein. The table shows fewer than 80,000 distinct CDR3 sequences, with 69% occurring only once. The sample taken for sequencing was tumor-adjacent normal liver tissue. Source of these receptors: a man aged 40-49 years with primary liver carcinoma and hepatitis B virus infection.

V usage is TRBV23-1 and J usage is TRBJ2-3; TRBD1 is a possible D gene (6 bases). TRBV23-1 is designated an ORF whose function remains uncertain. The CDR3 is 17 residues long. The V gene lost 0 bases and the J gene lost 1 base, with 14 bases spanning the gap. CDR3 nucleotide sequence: TGCGCCAGCAGTCAATCGACGGGACACCACTGCACAGATACGCAGTATTTT. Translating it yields CASSQSTGHHCTDTQYF.

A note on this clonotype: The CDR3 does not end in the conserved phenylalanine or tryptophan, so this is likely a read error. The CDR3 region is CASSLAGQGYEQYL. CDR3 nucleotides: TGTGCCAGCAGCTTAGCGGGACAGGGTTACGAGCAGTACTTA. This chain links TRBV7-2 with TRBJ2-7, with 9 bases identical to TRBD1. Trimming removed 0 bases from V and 4 bases from J; junction bases left unmatched: 1. Germline CDR1 and CDR2: SGHTA and FQGNSA. The CDR3 length is 14 residues.

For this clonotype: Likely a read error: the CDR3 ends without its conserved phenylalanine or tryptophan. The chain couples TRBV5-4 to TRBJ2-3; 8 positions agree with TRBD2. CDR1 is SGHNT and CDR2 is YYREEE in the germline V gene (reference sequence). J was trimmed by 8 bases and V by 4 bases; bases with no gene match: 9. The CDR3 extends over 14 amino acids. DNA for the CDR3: TGTGCCAGCAGCCTGGGGACTAGTCGGAGTACGCAGTATTCG. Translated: CASSLGTSRSTQYS.

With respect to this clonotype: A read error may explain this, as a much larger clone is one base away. The CDR3 sequence: CTSSFETSPHEQYF. CDR3 bases: TGTACCAGCAGTTTCGAGACTAGCCCCCACGAGCAGTACTTC. The chain joins TRBV28 to TRBJ2-7, with 7 bases matching TRBD2. The CDR3 has 14 amino acids. CDR1 and CDR2 from the germline V gene are MDHEN and SYDVKM.

This chain's CDR3 is CASILGPWYEQYF. CDR3 coding DNA: TGCGCCAGCATCCTGGGCCCTTGGTACGAGCAGTACTTC. The V and J genes are TRBV4-1 and TRBJ2-7; D is uncertain. CDR3 length: 13 amino acids. Per germline, CDR1 MGHRA and CDR2 YSYEKL. Trimming shortened V by 7 bases and J by 4 bases, and 14 bases separated the two germline ends.

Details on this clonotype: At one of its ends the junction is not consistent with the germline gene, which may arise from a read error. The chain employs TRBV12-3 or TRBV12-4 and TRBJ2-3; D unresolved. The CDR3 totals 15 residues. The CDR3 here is CASSRDQSFTDTRYF. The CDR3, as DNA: TGTGCCAGCAGCCGCGACCAGTCCTTCACAGATACGCGGTATTTT.

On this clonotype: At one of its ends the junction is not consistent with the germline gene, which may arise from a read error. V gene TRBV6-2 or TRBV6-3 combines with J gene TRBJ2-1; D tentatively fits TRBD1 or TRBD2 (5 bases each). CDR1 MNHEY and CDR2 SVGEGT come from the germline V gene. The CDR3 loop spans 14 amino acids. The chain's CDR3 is CASRYGPYSREQFF. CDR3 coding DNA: TGTGCCAGCAGGTACGGGCCTTACAGCAGGGAGCAGTTTTTC.

The CDR3 DNA is TGCAGCGTCCCCAGCGGGGCAGGAAGGCTTTATGGCTACACCTTC. Encoded protein: CSVPSGAGRLYGYTF. The chain has TRBV29-1 and TRBJ1-2; possible D gene TRBD1, 5 bases. Trimming removed 6 bases at V and 5 bases at J, with 22 bases between. The CDR3 consists of 15 residues. CDR1 and CDR2 (germline): SQVTM, ANQGSEA.

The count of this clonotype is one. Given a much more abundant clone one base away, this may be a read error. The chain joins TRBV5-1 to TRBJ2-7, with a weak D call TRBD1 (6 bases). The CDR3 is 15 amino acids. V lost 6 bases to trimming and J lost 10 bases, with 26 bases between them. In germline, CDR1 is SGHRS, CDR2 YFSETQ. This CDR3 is CASKRTQVGGGDQYF. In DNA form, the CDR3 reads TGCGCCAGCAAGAGGACGCAAGTTGGGGGCGGCGATCAGTACTTC.

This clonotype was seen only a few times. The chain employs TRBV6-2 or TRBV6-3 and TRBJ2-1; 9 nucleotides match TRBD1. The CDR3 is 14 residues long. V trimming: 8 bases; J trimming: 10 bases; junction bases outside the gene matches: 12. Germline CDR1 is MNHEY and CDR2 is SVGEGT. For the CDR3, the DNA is TGTGCCAGCGGCCTTGGACAGGGGTGGAGCGAGCAGTTCTTC. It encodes CASGLGQGWSEQFF.

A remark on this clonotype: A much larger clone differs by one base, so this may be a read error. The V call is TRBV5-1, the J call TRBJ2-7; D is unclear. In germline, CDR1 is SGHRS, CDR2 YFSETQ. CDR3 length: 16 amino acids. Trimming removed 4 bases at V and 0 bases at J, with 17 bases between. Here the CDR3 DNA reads TGCGCCAGCAGCCCGGACCAGGTGATGGGCTCCTACGAGCAGTACTTC. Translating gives CASSPDQVMGSYEQYF.

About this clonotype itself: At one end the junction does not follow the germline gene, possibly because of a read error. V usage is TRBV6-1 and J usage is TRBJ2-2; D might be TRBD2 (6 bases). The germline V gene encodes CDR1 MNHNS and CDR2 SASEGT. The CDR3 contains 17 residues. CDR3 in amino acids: CASSEVGWQALDGGLFF. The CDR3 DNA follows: TGTGCCAGCAGTGAAGTCGGATGGCAGGCCCTCGACGGGGGGCTGTTTTTT.

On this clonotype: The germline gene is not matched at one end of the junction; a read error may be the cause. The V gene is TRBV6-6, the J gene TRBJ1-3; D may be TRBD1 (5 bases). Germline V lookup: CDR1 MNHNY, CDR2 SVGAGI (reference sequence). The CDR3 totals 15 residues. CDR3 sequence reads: CASSCRDGSGNIIYF. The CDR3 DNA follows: TGTGCCAGCAGTTGCCGGGACGGATCTGGAAACATCATATATTTT.